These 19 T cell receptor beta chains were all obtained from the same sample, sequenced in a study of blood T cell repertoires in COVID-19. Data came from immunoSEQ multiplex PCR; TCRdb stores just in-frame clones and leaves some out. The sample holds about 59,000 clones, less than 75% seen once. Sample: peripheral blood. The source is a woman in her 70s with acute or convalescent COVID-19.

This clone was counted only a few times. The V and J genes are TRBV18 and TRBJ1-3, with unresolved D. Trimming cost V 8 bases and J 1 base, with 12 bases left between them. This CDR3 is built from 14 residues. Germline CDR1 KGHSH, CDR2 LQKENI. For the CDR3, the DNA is TGTGCCAGCCTGGACTGGGAGTCTGGAAACACCATATATTTT. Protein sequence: CASLDWESGNTIYF.

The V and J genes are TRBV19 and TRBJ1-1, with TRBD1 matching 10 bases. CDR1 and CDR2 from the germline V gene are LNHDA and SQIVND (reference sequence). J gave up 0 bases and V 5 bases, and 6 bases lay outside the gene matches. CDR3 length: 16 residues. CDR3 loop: CASSSTDRGMNTEAFF. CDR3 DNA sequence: TGTGCCAGTAGTTCCACGGACAGGGGGATGAACACTGAAGCTTTCTTT. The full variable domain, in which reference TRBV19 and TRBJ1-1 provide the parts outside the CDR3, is DGGITQSPKYLFRKEGQNVTLSCEQNLNHDAMYWYRQDPGQGLRLIYYSQIVNDFQKGDIAEGYSVSREKKESFPLTVTSAQKNPTAFYLCASSSTDRGMNTEAFFGQGTRLTVV.

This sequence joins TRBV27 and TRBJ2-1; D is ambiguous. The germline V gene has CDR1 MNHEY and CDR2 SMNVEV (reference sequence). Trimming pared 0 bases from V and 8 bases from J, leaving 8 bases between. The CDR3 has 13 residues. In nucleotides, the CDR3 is TGTGCCAGCAGTTTATCTGAAGTAGATGAGCAGTTCTTC. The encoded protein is CASSLSEVDEQFF.

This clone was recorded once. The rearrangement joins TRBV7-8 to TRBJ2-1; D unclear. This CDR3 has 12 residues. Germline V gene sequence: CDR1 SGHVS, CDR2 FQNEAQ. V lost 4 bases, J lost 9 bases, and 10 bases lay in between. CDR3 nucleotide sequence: TGTGCCAGCAGCTCTACGGGTGGTGAGCAGTTCTTC. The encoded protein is CASSSTGGEQFF.

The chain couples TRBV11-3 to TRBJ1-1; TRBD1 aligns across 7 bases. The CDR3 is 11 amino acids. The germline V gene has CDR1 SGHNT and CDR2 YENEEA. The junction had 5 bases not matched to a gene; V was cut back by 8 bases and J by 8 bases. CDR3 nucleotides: TGTGCCAGCGCCGAGGGGGCCGAAGCTTTCTTT. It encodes CASAEGAEAFF. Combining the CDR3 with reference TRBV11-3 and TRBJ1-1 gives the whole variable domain EAGVVQSPRYKIIEKKQPVAFWCNPISGHNTLYWYLQNLGQGPELLIRYENEEAVDDSQLPKDRFSAERLKGVDSTLKIQPAELGDSAVYLCASAEGAEAFFGQGTRLTVV.

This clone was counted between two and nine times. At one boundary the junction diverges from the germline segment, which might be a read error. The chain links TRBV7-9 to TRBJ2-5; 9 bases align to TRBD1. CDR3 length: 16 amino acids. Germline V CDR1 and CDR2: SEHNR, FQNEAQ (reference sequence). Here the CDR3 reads CASTLPGTGRGETQYF. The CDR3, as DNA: TGTGCCAGCACCTTACCGGGGACAGGGCGGGGAGAGACCCAGTACTTC.

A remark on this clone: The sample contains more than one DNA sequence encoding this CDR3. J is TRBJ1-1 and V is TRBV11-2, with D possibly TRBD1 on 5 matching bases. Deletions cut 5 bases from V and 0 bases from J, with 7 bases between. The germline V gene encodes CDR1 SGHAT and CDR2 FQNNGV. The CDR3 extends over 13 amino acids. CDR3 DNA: TGTGCCAGCAGCCTGACAGTGAACACTGAAGCTTTCTTT. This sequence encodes CASSLTVNTEAFF.

CDR3 sequence: CAVHRASEGADTQYF. The CDR3 coding sequence is TGTGCCGTACACCGGGCCTCTGAGGGGGCAGATACGCAGTATTTT. J is TRBJ2-3 and V is TRBV6-5, with a possible D match to TRBD1 (6 bases). Trimming stripped 11 bases from V and 4 bases from J, with 22 bases between. Germline values: CDR1 MNHEY, CDR2 SVGAGI. The CDR3 covers 15 residues.

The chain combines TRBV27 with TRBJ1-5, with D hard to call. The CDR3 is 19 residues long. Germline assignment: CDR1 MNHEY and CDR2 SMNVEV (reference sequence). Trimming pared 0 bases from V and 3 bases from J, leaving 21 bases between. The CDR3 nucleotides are TGTGCCAGCAGTTTATCCAACCCGGCGAGAGGAGGGATCAATCAGCCCCAGCATTTT. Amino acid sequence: CASSLSNPARGGINQPQHF.

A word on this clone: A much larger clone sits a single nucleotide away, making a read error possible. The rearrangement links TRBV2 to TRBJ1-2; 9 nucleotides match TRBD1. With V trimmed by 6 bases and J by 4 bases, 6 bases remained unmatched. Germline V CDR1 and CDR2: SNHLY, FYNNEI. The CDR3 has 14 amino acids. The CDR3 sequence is CASSPGQGTYGYTF. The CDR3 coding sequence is TGTGCCAGCAGCCCTGGACAGGGGACCTATGGCTACACCTTC.

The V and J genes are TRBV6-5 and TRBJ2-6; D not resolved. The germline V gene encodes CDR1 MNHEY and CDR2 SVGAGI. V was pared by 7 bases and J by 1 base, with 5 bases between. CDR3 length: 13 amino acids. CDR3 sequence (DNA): TGTGCCAGCATCCAATCTGGGGCCAACGTCCTGACTTTC. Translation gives CASIQSGANVLTF.

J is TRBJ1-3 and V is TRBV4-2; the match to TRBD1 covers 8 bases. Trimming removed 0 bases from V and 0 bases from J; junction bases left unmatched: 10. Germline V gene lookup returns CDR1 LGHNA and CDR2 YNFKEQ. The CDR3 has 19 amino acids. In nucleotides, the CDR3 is TGTGCCAGCAGCCAAGAGCCCGGGACAGGTCATATCTCTGGAAACACCATATATTTT. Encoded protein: CASSQEPGTGHISGNTIYF.

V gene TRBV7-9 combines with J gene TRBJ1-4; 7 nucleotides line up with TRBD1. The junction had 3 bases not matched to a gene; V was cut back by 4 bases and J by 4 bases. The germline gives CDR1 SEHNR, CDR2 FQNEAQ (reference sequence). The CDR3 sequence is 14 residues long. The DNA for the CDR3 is TGTGCCAGCAGCTCCGGGACAGTTAATGAAAAACTGTTTTTT. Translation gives CASSSGTVNEKLFF.

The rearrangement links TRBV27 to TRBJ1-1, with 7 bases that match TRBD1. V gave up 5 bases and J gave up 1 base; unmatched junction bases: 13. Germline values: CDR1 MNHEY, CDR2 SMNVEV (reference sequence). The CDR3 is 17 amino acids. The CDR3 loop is CASSTIQNRGWNTEAFF. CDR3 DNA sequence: TGTGCCAGCAGTACTATCCAAAACAGGGGTTGGAACACTGAAGCTTTCTTT.

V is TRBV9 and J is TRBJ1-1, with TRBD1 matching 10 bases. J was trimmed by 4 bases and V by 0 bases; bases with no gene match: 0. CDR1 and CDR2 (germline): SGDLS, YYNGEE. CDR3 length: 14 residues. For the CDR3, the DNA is TGTGCCAGCAGCGTAGGGGACAGGGGCACTGAAGCTTTCTTT. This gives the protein CASSVGDRGTEAFF.

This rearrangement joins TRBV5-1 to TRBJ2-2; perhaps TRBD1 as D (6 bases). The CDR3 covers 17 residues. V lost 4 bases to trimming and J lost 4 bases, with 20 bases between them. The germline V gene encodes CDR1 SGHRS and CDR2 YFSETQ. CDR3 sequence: CASSPRGPGDPTGELFF. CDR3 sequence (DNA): TGCGCCAGCAGCCCGAGGGGTCCAGGGGACCCCACCGGGGAGCTGTTTTTT.

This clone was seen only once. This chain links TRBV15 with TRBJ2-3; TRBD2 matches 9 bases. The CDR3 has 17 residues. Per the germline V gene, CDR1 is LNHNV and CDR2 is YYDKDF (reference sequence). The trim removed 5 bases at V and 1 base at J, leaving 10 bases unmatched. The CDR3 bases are TGTGCCACCAGCGCATACCACTCTAGCGGGGGCACAGATACGCAGTATTTT. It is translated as CATSAYHSSGGTDTQYF. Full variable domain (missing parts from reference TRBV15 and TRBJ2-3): DAMVIQNPRYQVTQFGKPVTLSCSQTLNHNVMYWYQQKSSQAPKLLFHYYDKDFNNEADTPDNFQSRRPNTSFCFLDIRSPGLGDTAMYLCATSAYHSSGGTDTQYFGPGTRLTVL.

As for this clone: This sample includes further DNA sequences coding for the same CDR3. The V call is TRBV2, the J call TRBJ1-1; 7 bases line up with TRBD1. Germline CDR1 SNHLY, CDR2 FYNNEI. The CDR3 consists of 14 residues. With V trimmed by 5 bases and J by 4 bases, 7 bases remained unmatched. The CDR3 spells CASSLGGKGTEAFF. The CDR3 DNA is TGTGCCAGCAGTCTAGGGGGCAAGGGCACTGAAGCTTTCTTT.

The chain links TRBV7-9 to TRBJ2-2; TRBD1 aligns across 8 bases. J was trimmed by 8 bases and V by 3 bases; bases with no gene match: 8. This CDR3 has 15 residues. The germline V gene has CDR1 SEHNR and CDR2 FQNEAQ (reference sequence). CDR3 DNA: TGTGCCAGCAGCTTTCGACAGGGGTCGCTGGGGGAGCTGTTTTTT. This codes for CASSFRQGSLGELFF.